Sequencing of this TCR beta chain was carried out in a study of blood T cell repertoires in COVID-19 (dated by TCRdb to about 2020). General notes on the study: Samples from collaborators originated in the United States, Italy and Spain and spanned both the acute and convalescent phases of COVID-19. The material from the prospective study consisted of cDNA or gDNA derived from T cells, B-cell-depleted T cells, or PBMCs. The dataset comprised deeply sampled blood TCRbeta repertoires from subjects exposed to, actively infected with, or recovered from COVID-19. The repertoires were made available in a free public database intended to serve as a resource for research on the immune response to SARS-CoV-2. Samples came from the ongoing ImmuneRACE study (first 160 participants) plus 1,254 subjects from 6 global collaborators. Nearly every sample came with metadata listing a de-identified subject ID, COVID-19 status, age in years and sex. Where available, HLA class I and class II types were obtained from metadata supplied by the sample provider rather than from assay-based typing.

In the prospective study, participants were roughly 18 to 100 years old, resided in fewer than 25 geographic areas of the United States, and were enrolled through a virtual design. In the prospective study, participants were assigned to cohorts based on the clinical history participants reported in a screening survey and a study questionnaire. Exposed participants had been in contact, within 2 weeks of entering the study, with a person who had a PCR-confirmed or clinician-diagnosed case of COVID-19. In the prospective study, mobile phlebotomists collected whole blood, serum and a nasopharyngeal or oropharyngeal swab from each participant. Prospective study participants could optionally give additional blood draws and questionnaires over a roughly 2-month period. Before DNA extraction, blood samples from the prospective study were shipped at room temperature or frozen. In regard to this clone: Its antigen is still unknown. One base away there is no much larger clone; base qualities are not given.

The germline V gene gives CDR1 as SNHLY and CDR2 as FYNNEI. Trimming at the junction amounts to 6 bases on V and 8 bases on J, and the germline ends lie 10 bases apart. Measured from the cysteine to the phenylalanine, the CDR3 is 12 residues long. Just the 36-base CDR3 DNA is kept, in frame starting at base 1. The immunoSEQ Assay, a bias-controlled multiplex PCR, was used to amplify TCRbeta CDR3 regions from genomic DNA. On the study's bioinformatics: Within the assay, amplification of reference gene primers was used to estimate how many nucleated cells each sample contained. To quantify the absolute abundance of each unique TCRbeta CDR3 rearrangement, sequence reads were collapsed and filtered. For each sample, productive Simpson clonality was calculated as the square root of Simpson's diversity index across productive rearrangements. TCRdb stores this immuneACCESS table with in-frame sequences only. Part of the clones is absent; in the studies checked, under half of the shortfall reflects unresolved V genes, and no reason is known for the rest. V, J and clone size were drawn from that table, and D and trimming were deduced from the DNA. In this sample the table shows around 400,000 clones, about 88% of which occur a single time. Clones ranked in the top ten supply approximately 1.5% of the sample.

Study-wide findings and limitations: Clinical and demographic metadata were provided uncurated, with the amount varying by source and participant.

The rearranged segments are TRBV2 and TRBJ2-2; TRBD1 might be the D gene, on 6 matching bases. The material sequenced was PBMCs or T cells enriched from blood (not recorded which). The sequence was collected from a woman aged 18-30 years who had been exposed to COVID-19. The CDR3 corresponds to CASRKGVGELFF. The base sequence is TGTGCCAGCAGAAAGGGGGTTGGGGAGCTGTTTTTT.